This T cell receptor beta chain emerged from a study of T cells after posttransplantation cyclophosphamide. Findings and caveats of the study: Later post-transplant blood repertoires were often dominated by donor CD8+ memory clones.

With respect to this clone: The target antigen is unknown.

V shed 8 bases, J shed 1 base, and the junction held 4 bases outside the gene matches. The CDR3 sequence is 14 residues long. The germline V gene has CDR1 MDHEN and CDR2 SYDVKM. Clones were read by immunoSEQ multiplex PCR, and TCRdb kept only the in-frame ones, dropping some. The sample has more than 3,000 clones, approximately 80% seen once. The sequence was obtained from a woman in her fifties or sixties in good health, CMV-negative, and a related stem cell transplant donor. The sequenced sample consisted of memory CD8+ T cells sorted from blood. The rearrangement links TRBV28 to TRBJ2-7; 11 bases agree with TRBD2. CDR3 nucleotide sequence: TGTGCCAGCGCGGGACTAGCGGAGTCCTACGAGCAGTACTTC. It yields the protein CASAGLAESYEQYF.